The 13 T cell receptor beta chains given below trace back to one sample, sequenced in a study of technical replicates of blood from a few donors. Here immunoSEQ multiplex PCR was the method, and the copy in TCRdb shows in-frame clones only, minus some. The table has about 81,000 clones, 70% to 90% seen once. The sequencing input was PBMCs. The receptors stem from a human donor in good health. Some clones in this sample may be carry-over from other donors' samples.

CDR3: CASSYGADRGNEKLFF. The CDR3 DNA is TGCGCCAGCAGCTACGGGGCGGACAGGGGTAATGAAAAACTGTTTTTT. The J gene is TRBJ1-4, the V gene TRBV5-1; 9 nucleotides agree with TRBD1. The CDR3 length is 16 residues. Germline CDR1 SGHRS, CDR2 YFSETQ. Losses at the gene ends were 3 bases for V and 4 bases for J; bases not matched to a gene: 7.

V usage is TRBV6-1 and J usage is TRBJ2-3; perhaps TRBD1 as D (6 bases). The V end was cut by 7 bases, the J end by 6 bases, with 17 bases between. Germline-derived CDR1 and CDR2 are MNHNS and SASEGT. The CDR3 runs 14 residues. The CDR3 DNA sequence: TGTGCCAGCACCCAAGGGGGACGGAGCGATACGCAGTATTTT. Its translation is CASTQGGRSDTQYF.

The chain joins TRBV19 to TRBJ1-5; 8 nucleotides match TRBD1. The V segment lost 1 base and the J segment 9 bases; nucleotides outside the gene matches: 14. The germline gives CDR1 LNHDA, CDR2 SQIVND (reference sequence). This CDR3 is built from 17 residues. CDR3 amino acids: CASSIGGTGAGGGPQHF. In DNA form, the CDR3 reads TGTGCCAGTAGTATAGGGGGGACAGGCGCCGGGGGAGGGCCCCAGCATTTT.

This clone appeared a few times. The chain links TRBV15 to TRBJ2-7; TRBD1 aligns across 9 bases. Germline V gene lookup returns CDR1 LNHNV and CDR2 YYDKDF (reference sequence). Unmatched junction bases numbered 9, after V lost 1 base and J lost 5 bases. There are 16 residues in the CDR3. CDR3 coding DNA: TGTGCCACCAGCAGAGCAACCGGGACAGGGTTCAACGAGCAGTACTTC. The encoded protein is CATSRATGTGFNEQYF.

With regard to this clone: At one end, the junction sequence differs from germline, possibly due to a read error. This rearrangement joins TRBV30 to TRBJ2-7, with 9 bases that match TRBD1. Germline V lookup: CDR1 GTSNPN, CDR2 SVGIG (reference sequence). CDR3 length equals 13 residues. CDR3 loop: CAWSIGSGTGSLF. CDR3 coding DNA: TGTGCCTGGAGCATAGGTTCCGGGACAGGGTCTTTATTC.

The J gene is TRBJ2-5, the V gene TRBV7-6; TRBD2 aligns across 10 bases. CDR1 and CDR2 from the germline V gene are SGHVS and FNYEAQ. The V and J ends lost 3 bases and 0 bases, in that order; junction bases with no gene match: 16. The CDR3 has 20 amino acids. DNA for the CDR3: TGTGCCAGCAGCTTTCCGTCGTCGAGACTAGCGGGTTCGTACCAAGAGACCCAGTACTTC. This gives the protein CASSFPSSRLAGSYQETQYF.

The rearrangement links TRBV7-9 to TRBJ2-7; D may be TRBD2 (7 bases). This CDR3 has 17 residues. The V end was cut by 1 base, the J end by 5 bases, with 21 bases between. Germline values: CDR1 SEHNR, CDR2 FQNEAQ (reference sequence). The CDR3 loop is CASSLVVGGQRDHEQYF. DNA of the CDR3: TGTGCCAGCAGCTTAGTAGTAGGCGGACAGCGGGACCACGAGCAGTACTTC.

J is TRBJ1-4 and V is TRBV5-4, with a weak D call TRBD1 (6 bases). V lost 4 bases and J lost 7, with 17 bases in between. The CDR3 contains 15 residues. The germline V gene has CDR1 SGHNT and CDR2 YYREEE (reference sequence). DNA for the CDR3: TGTGCCAGCAGCCTTCTCGGGGGGGCAAGTGAAAAACTGTTTTTT. Translated, it gives CASSLLGGASEKLFF.

The rearrangement uses TRBV9 and TRBJ1-3; D is undetermined. CDR1 is SGDLS and CDR2 is YYNGEE in the germline V gene. Trimming removed 4 bases from V and 0 bases from J, with 14 bases in between. The CDR3 runs 16 residues. The CDR3 DNA sequence: TGTGCCAGCAGCCCGCAAACGGGAGACTCTGGAAACACCATATATTTT. Its protein is CASSPQTGDSGNTIYF. Using reference TRBV9 and TRBJ1-3 for the parts outside the CDR3, the full variable domain is DSGVTQTPKHLITATGQRVTLRCSPRSGDLSVYWYQQSLDQGLQFLIQYYNGEERAKGNILERFSAQQFPDLHSELNLSSLELGDSALYFCASSPQTGDSGNTIYFGEGSWLTVV.

The chain carries TRBV6-1 and TRBJ1-4; no definite D call. The germline V and J ends were trimmed by 3 bases and 3 bases, with 11 bases remaining between them. The CDR3 loop spans 15 amino acids. Per the germline V gene, CDR1 is MNHNS and CDR2 is SASEGT. DNA of the CDR3: TGTGCCAGCAGTGACGGACTCTTAGCTAATGAAAAACTGTTTTTT. Translation: CASSDGLLANEKLFF.

The chain uses TRBV9 and TRBJ1-6, with TRBD1 identical over 9 bases. The CDR3 is 14 amino acids. With V trimmed by 5 bases and J by 5 bases, 2 bases remained unmatched. CDR1 is SGDLS and CDR2 is YYNGEE in the germline V gene. The CDR3 loop is CASSRQGDNSPLHF. The CDR3 DNA follows: TGTGCCAGCAGTCGACAGGGGGATAATTCACCCCTCCACTTT.

The chain recombines TRBV2 with TRBJ1-3; D not resolved. Germline CDR1 and CDR2: SNHLY and FYNNEI. The CDR3 has 14 amino acids. V lost 4 bases and J 0 bases, leaving 7 bases between the germline ends. CDR3 sequence (DNA): TGTGCCAGCAGTGGTGACATCTCTGGAAACACCATATATTTT. Amino acids: CASSGDISGNTIYF.

The rearrangement joins TRBV5-1 to TRBJ1-1; weak D call: TRBD1 (6 bases). Germline assignment: CDR1 SGHRS and CDR2 YFSETQ. CDR3 length equals 15 residues. With 4 bases removed from V and 3 bases from J, the gap between germline ends came to 16 bases. The CDR3 DNA reads as TGCGCCAGCAGCCCCAGACAGGAGCTAGACACTGAAGCTTTCTTT. Protein product: CASSPRQELDTEAFF. The entire variable domain, with the rest obtained from reference TRBV5-1 and TRBJ1-1, is as follows: KAGVTQTPRYLIKTRGQQVTLSCSPISGHRSVSWYQQTPGQGLQFLFEYFSETQRNKGNFPGRFSGRQFSNSRSEMNVSTLELGDSALYLCASSPRQELDTEAFFGQGTRLTVV.